These 24 T cell receptor beta chains were all obtained from the same sample, sequenced in a study of T-cell memory formation after mild COVID-19. TCRdb reanalysed the 5' RACE reads using MiXCR and keeps one entry per CDR3 protein. The sample has around 200,000 distinct CDR3 sequences; approximately 10% are singletons. The sample was PBMCs or a T cell subset sorted from them (not recorded which). These receptors were collected from a man aged 18-30 years who had mild COVID-19 (a few samples of this study predate the infection). Cell type and time point are not known.

This clonotype occurred many times. J is TRBJ2-3 and V is TRBV12-3 or TRBV12-4; possible D gene TRBD2, 6 bases. There are 14 residues in the CDR3. The V end was cut by 6 bases, the J end by 2 bases, with 12 bases between. CDR3 nucleotide sequence: TGTGCCAGCAGCTCCCTGGACTACACAGATACGCAGTATTTT. This translates into CASSSLDYTDTQYF.

This clonotype has a count of ten or more. V gene TRBV5-1 combines with J gene TRBJ2-1; weak D call: TRBD1 (5 bases). The V and J ends lost 0 bases and 8 bases respectively, with 15 bases between them. Germline CDR1 SGHRS, CDR2 YFSETQ. The length of the CDR3 is 15 residues. The CDR3 DNA is TGCGCCAGCAGCTTGGGCAGCCATAGGGGCGATGAGCAGTTCTTC. Protein: CASSLGSHRGDEQFF.

In its sample, this clonotype was seen a few times. The gene calls are TRBV6-5 and TRBJ2-7, with D uncertain. This CDR3 has 15 residues. Germline V lookup: CDR1 MNHEY, CDR2 SVGAGI. The ends were cut back, 0 bases at V and 6 bases at J, with 15 bases in the middle. DNA of the CDR3: TGTGCCAGCAGTTACTCGACTGGGCCCCCCACCGAGCAGTACTTC. Translation: CASSYSTGPPTEQYF.

The J gene is TRBJ2-7, the V gene TRBV28; D is unclear. Per germline, CDR1 MDHEN and CDR2 SYDVKM. Deletions cut 1 base from V and 3 bases from J, with 7 bases between. The CDR3 spans 13 residues. The CDR3: CASSLSRNYEQYV. The CDR3 coding sequence is TGTGCCAGCAGTTTATCCAGGAACTACGAGCAGTACGTC.

This chain uses TRBV7-2 with TRBJ1-1; D might be TRBD1 (5 bases). The CDR3 has 15 residues. Trimming took 5 bases from V and 2 from J, leaving 15 bases between them. Germline V lookup: CDR1 SGHTA, CDR2 FQGNSA. The DNA of the CDR3 is TGTGCCAGCAGCCGTGCGCCGAGGGGAAACACTGAAGCTTTCTTT. It is translated as CASSRAPRGNTEAFF.

The chain links TRBV5-1 to TRBJ1-1; perhaps TRBD1 as D (5 bases). From germline, CDR1 is SGHRS and CDR2 YFSETQ. This CDR3 has 13 amino acids. Trimming took 4 bases from V and 4 from J, leaving 11 bases between them. The CDR3 loop reads CASSGDGGTEAFF. CDR3 sequence (DNA): TGCGCCAGCAGCGGGGACGGGGGCACTGAAGCTTTCTTT.

This clonotype was seen a few times. The V and J genes are TRBV7-2 and TRBJ1-3; unclear D gene. Between the trimmed V and J ends, which lost 4 bases and 0 bases, there was a span of 13 bases. Looked up from germline, CDR1 is SGHTA and CDR2 is FQGNSA. The CDR3 spans 16 residues. CDR3 DNA: TGTGCCAGCAGCTACCGGCGGGAAGGCTCTGGAAACACCATATATTTT. Translation gives CASSYRREGSGNTIYF.

The rearrangement joins TRBV7-9 to TRBJ2-1, with D perhaps given as TRBD1 or TRBD2 (5 bases each). The germline gives CDR1 SEHNR, CDR2 FQNEAQ (reference sequence). The V end was cut by 5 bases, the J end by 7 bases, with 15 bases between. CDR3 size: 14 residues. The CDR3, as DNA: TGTGCCAGCAGCCCCCAGAGGGGCCAGAATGAGCAGTTCTTC. Its translation: CASSPQRGQNEQFF.

This chain links TRBV20-1 with TRBJ2-5, with 14 positions matching TRBD2. The V and J ends lost 5 bases and 1 base, in that order; junction bases with no gene match: 3. Germline lookup yields CDR1 DFQATT and CDR2 SNEGSKA (reference sequence). The CDR3 runs 15 residues. The CDR3 sequence is CSARGTSGSQETQYF. CDR3 coding DNA: TGCAGTGCTCGCGGGACTAGCGGGAGCCAAGAGACCCAGTACTTC.

This clonotype was counted a few times. The J gene is TRBJ1-5, the V gene TRBV5-6; perhaps TRBD1 as D (5 bases). The CDR3 totals 15 residues. With 4 bases removed from V and 6 bases from J, the gap between germline ends came to 17 bases. CDR1 SGHDT and CDR2 YYEEEE come from the germline V gene. DNA for the CDR3: TGTGCCAGCAGCGCCTGGGGGACCCGGAGTCAGCCCCAGCATTTT. This sequence encodes CASSAWGTRSQPQHF.

The CDR3 DNA reads as TGTGCCAGCAGTCCTAGGGACAGCGGGGGGCGTACGCAGTATTTT. It is translated as CASSPRDSGGRTQYF. The chain is built from TRBV7-2 and TRBJ2-3, with TRBD2 matching over 9 bases. The V segment lost 6 bases and the J segment 8 bases; nucleotides outside the gene matches: 12. The CDR3 spans 15 residues. Germline V gene data show CDR1 as SGHTA and CDR2 as FQGNSA.

This clonotype was observed a handful of times. J is TRBJ2-3 and V is TRBV20-1; no definite D call. Germline values: CDR1 DFQATT, CDR2 SNEGSKA (reference sequence). The V end was cut by 6 bases, the J end by 0 bases, with 13 bases between. The CDR3 has 14 amino acids. The CDR3 loop is CSAVQPSSTDTQYF. CDR3 DNA: TGCAGTGCAGTCCAACCTTCTAGCACAGATACGCAGTATTTT.

Only a few counts were recorded for this clonotype. The gene calls are TRBV5-6 and TRBJ2-5, with D perhaps assigned TRBD1 or TRBD2 (7 bases each). The CDR3 has 16 amino acids. Germline V gives CDR1 SGHDT, CDR2 YYEEEE. Between the trimmed V and J ends, which lost 2 bases and 4 bases, there was a span of 18 bases. The CDR3 nucleotides read TGTGCCAGCAGCTTCACAATAAGCAGGGGGGGAGAGACCCAGTACTTC. Protein sequence: CASSFTISRGGETQYF.

The chain combines TRBV5-6 with TRBJ2-1, with a possible D match to TRBD2 (6 bases). This CDR3 region has 12 residues. The germline V gene has CDR1 SGHDT and CDR2 YYEEEE. V was cut by 3 bases and J by 10 bases, with 11 bases left in between. The CDR3 DNA reads TGTGCCAGCAGCTCCTTTACTAGCGAGCAGTTCTTC. Translating it yields CASSSFTSEQFF.

In its sample, this clonotype was seen many times. The chain joins TRBV7-7 to TRBJ2-5; D gene ambiguous. The CDR3 extends over 14 amino acids. V gave up 3 bases and J gave up 2 bases, with 10 bases separating them. Germline CDR1 reads SSHAT; CDR2 reads FNYEAQ (reference sequence). In nucleotides, the CDR3 is TGTGCCAGCAGCTTGTTGGGGAAACAAGAGACCCAGTACTTC. Amino acid sequence: CASSLLGKQETQYF.

This clonotype was observed a handful of times. The V gene is TRBV7-9, the J gene TRBJ1-2; D might be TRBD1 (6 bases). This CDR3 has 13 amino acids. Germline lookup yields CDR1 SEHNR and CDR2 FQNEAQ (reference sequence). V was pared by 7 bases and J by 4 bases, with 13 bases between. The CDR3 loop reads CASTLDRGYGYTF. In nucleotides, the CDR3 is TGTGCCAGCACCCTGGACAGAGGCTATGGCTACACCTTC.

This clonotype was seen a handful of times. The chain has TRBV4-1 and TRBJ2-3, with D hard to call. Trimming took 5 bases from V and 4 from J, leaving 10 bases between them. The CDR3 is 13 amino acids. Germline values: CDR1 MGHRA, CDR2 YSYEKL. CDR3 residues: CASSDTAADTQYF. The CDR3 nucleotides are TGCGCCAGCAGCGACACAGCTGCAGATACGCAGTATTTT.

The V and J genes are TRBV6-5 and TRBJ2-7; weak D call: TRBD2 (5 bases). Germline-derived CDR1 and CDR2 are MNHEY and SVGAGI. Trimming took 0 bases from V and 3 from J, leaving 9 bases between them. The CDR3 extends over 14 amino acids. The CDR3 DNA is TGTGCCAGCAGTTACTCGAGGGCAGGCTACGAGCAGTACGTC. This encodes CASSYSRAGYEQYV.

This clonotype was picked up a small number of times. V gene TRBV6-1 combines with J gene TRBJ1-6, with a weak D call TRBD1 (5 bases). Germline CDR1 reads MNHNS; CDR2 reads SASEGT. The CDR3 length is 15 residues. Trimming cost V 5 bases and J 10 bases, with 18 bases left between them. CDR3 loop: CASSIGTAQESPLHF. The CDR3 DNA follows: TGTGCCAGCAGTATCGGGACCGCCCAGGAATCACCCCTCCACTTT.

The sample holds a few counts of this clonotype. The CDR3 DNA sequence: TGCAGTGCTAGACTAGCGGGGACCACAGATACGCAGTATTTT. This gives the protein CSARLAGTTDTQYF. The chain combines TRBV20-1 with TRBJ2-3, with 9 bases that match TRBD2. This CDR3 spans 14 amino acids. The germline V gene has CDR1 DFQATT and CDR2 SNEGSKA (reference sequence). J gave up 2 bases and V 2 bases, and 2 bases lay outside the gene matches.

The chain is built from TRBV29-1 and TRBJ2-1, with D possibly matching TRBD1 (5 bases). In germline, CDR1 is SQVTM, CDR2 ANQGSEA. CDR3 length equals 13 residues. V lost 7 bases and J lost 9, with 19 bases in between. CDR3 residues: CSATAGFVGEQFF. The CDR3, as DNA: TGCAGCGCGACGGCAGGGTTCGTTGGTGAGCAGTTCTTC.

The genes are TRBV5-5 and TRBJ1-2; 9 positions match TRBD1. CDR1 is SGHKS and CDR2 is YYEKEE in the germline V gene (reference sequence). The trim removed 6 bases at V and 6 bases at J, leaving 12 bases unmatched. The CDR3 totals 15 residues. CDR3 sequence reads: CASNPGQGRWDGYTF. CDR3 bases: TGTGCCAGCAATCCGGGACAGGGAAGATGGGATGGCTACACCTTC.

The sample holds many counts of this clonotype. V usage is TRBV29-1 and J usage is TRBJ1-1; TRBD1 aligns across 10 bases. With 0 bases clipped from V and 6 bases from J, the junction kept 10 bases outside the gene matches. The CDR3 is 16 amino acids. Germline CDR1 is SQVTM and CDR2 is ANQGSEA. The CDR3 sequence is CSVEDAPGQGRSEAFF. For the CDR3, the DNA is TGCAGCGTTGAAGATGCCCCGGGACAGGGGCGATCTGAAGCTTTCTTT.

This sequence joins TRBV11-2 and TRBJ2-7; D call uncertain. The length of the CDR3 is 13 residues. V was clipped by 1 base and J by 4 bases, with 8 bases between them. The germline gives CDR1 SGHAT, CDR2 FQNNGV. In DNA, the CDR3 is TGTGCCAGCAGCTTAGTAGTCAGATACGAGCAGTACTTC. Its protein is CASSLVVRYEQYF.